What follows are 27 T cell receptor beta chains derived from one specimen sequenced in a study of blood T cell repertoires in COVID-19. Repertoires were generated with immunoSEQ multiplex PCR, while TCRdb's copy carries only in-frame clones and drops some. This sample carries approximately 180,000 clones, approximately 90% of them seen once, and the ten largest clones take approximately 5.6%. What was sequenced was peripheral blood. The receptors were gathered from a man in his forties with active or convalescent COVID-19.

This chain links TRBV15 with TRBJ2-1; TRBD2 aligns across 10 bases. The trim removed 1 base at V and 9 bases at J, leaving 3 bases unmatched. Germline values: CDR1 LNHNV, CDR2 YYDKDF (reference sequence). The CDR3 consists of 14 residues. The CDR3 sequence is CATSRVLAGSEQFF. DNA for the CDR3: TGTGCCACCAGCAGAGTACTAGCGGGGAGTGAGCAGTTCTTC.

The chain recombines TRBV28 with TRBJ1-1, with D perhaps matching TRBD1 (5 bases). V lost 3 bases to trimming and J lost 9 bases, with 8 bases between them. The CDR3 extends over 11 amino acids. The V gene's germline CDR1 is MDHEN and CDR2 SYDVKM. The CDR3 DNA sequence: TGTGCCAGCAGTTTGGGGGGAAAAGCTTTCTTT. Amino acid sequence: CASSLGGKAFF.

The rearrangement joins TRBV7-2 to TRBJ2-7; 8 bases align to TRBD2. CDR3 size: 16 residues. Trimming at V came to 2 bases and at J to 5 bases, leaving 11 bases not matched to a gene. Germline assignment: CDR1 SGHTA and CDR2 FQGNSA. Here the CDR3 DNA reads TGTGCCAGCAGCTTAACGGGGGGCGGGGGGCCCGACGAGCAGTACTTC. Its protein product is CASSLTGGGGPDEQYF.

The genes are TRBV11-2 and TRBJ2-7; the D gene is possibly TRBD2 (5 bases). CDR1 is SGHAT and CDR2 is FQNNGV in the germline V gene. The CDR3 has 14 amino acids. V dropped 5 bases and J dropped 0 bases, with 11 bases sitting between them. CDR3 DNA: TGTGCCAGCAGCCGAGCGGATAGCTCCTACGAGCAGTACTTC. Translating gives CASSRADSSYEQYF.

In its sample, this clone was seen once. The chain couples TRBV6-5 to TRBJ2-7; the match to TRBD1 covers 7 bases. Germline-derived CDR1 and CDR2 are MNHEY and SVGAGI. The CDR3 has 15 amino acids. Trimming at V came to 5 bases and at J to 2 bases, leaving 9 bases not matched to a gene. In DNA, the CDR3 is TGTGCCAGCAGTCCCGCAGGGGGTCCTACCTACGAGCAGTACTTC. This sequence encodes CASSPAGGPTYEQYF.

The V and J genes are TRBV19 and TRBJ2-7; 14 bases agree with TRBD2. The germline V gene encodes CDR1 LNHDA and CDR2 SQIVND (reference sequence). V dropped 4 bases and J dropped 5; count of bases not matched to a gene: 4. This CDR3 has 15 residues. The CDR3 region has the DNA TGTGCCAGTAGTAAGGGACTAGCGGGAGTCCACGAGCAGTACTTC. Translation gives CASSKGLAGVHEQYF. Looking up the rest from reference TRBV19 and TRBJ2-7 gives the full variable domain: DGGITQSPKYLFRKEGQNVTLSCEQNLNHDAMYWYRQDPGQGLRLIYYSQIVNDFQKGDIAEGYSVSREKKESFPLTVTSAQKNPTAFYLCASSKGLAGVHEQYFGPGTRLTVT.

This chain connects TRBV15 to TRBJ1-2; 8 nucleotides match TRBD1. The CDR3 sequence is 15 residues long. Trimming removed 1 base from V and 5 bases from J; junction bases left unmatched: 6. Germline-derived CDR1 and CDR2 are LNHNV and YYDKDF (reference sequence). The CDR3 sequence: CATSRAGQGIYGYTF. The CDR3 DNA sequence: TGTGCCACCAGCAGAGCTGGACAGGGTATTTATGGCTACACCTTC.

This rearrangement joins TRBV4-1 to TRBJ1-4; D gene ambiguous. Germline V gene lookup returns CDR1 MGHRA and CDR2 YSYEKL. The germline V and J ends were trimmed by 1 base and 8 bases, with 11 bases remaining between them. The CDR3 covers 14 residues. DNA of the CDR3: TGCGCCAGCAGCCAAGTGGGGAGCGGCGAAAAACTGTTTTTT. Encoded protein: CASSQVGSGEKLFF.

The rearrangement uses TRBV5-1 and TRBJ2-3; 9 nucleotides agree with TRBD2. Trimming removed 5 bases from V and 4 bases from J; junction bases left unmatched: 14. Germline V gene sequence: CDR1 SGHRS, CDR2 YFSETQ. There are 17 residues in the CDR3. The CDR3 sequence: CASRRVAGGGEADTQYF. The DNA of the CDR3 is TGCGCCAGCAGAAGGGTAGCTGGCGGGGGGGAGGCAGATACGCAGTATTTT.

The chain joins TRBV7-8 to TRBJ2-7, with TRBD2 as a possible D gene (5 bases). V was cut by 4 bases and J by 2 bases, with 12 bases left in between. Germline CDR1 and CDR2: SGHVS and FQNEAQ. This CDR3 is built from 14 residues. The CDR3 loop is CASSYPRGTYEQYF. The CDR3 region has the DNA TGTGCCAGCAGCTATCCTCGGGGAACCTACGAGCAGTACTTC.

V is TRBV13 and J is TRBJ2-7; D possibly corresponds to TRBD2 (5 bases). Trimming stripped 4 bases from V and 5 bases from J, with 21 bases between. CDR1 is PRHDT and CDR2 is FYEKMQ in the germline V gene (reference sequence). The CDR3 totals 16 residues. CDR3 DNA sequence: TGTGCCAGCAGCTCCCGGACGGGGTCTTTTACCCACGAGCAGTACTTC. This gives the protein CASSSRTGSFTHEQYF.

This rearrangement joins TRBV3-1 (or the pseudogene TRBV3-2) to TRBJ2-5, with TRBD2 matching 12 bases. Germline CDR1 is LGHDT and CDR2 is YNNKEL (reference sequence). V shed 3 bases, J shed 7 bases, and the junction held 12 bases outside the gene matches. The CDR3 is 17 residues long. DNA of the CDR3: TGTGCCAGCAGCCACCCCGCAAATCTAGCGGGAGGGCGGACCCAGTACTTC. Its protein product is CASSHPANLAGGRTQYF.

The DNA for the CDR3 is TGCAGCGCTGGGCTGGACAGGGGGATCACCGGGGAGCTGTTTTTT. As protein: CSAGLDRGITGELFF. The rearrangement joins TRBV29-1 to TRBJ2-2; 10 bases line up with TRBD1. The trim removed 7 bases at V and 4 bases at J, leaving 9 bases unmatched. The germline V gene has CDR1 SQVTM and CDR2 ANQGSEA. This CDR3 is built from 15 residues.

CDR3 loop: CASSFRGPPLHF. The CDR3 coding sequence is TGTGCCAGCAGTTTCAGGGGGCCGCCCCTCCACTTT. This sequence joins TRBV28 and TRBJ1-6, with 8 bases aligning to TRBD1. Germline lookup yields CDR1 MDHEN and CDR2 SYDVKM. The V and J ends lost 3 bases and 13 bases, in that order; junction bases with no gene match: 2. The CDR3 covers 12 residues.

This sequence joins TRBV11-3 and TRBJ2-2; the match to TRBD2 covers 8 bases. With 5 bases clipped from V and 4 bases from J, the junction kept 18 bases outside the gene matches. CDR3 length: 19 amino acids. Germline V gene lookup returns CDR1 SGHNT and CDR2 YENEEA. This CDR3 reads CASSPLGLAGKGSTGELFF. The CDR3 coding sequence is TGTGCCAGCAGCCCCCTCGGGCTAGCGGGTAAAGGGAGCACCGGGGAGCTGTTTTTT. The variable domain in full, completed from reference TRBV11-3 and TRBJ2-2, reads EAGVVQSPRYKIIEKKQPVAFWCNPISGHNTLYWYLQNLGQGPELLIRYENEEAVDDSQLPKDRFSAERLKGVDSTLKIQPAELGDSAVYLCASSPLGLAGKGSTGELFFGEGSRLTVL.

This clone was counted once. This sequence joins TRBV2 and TRBJ2-5; no clear D gene. The CDR3 spans 14 residues. V was pared by 8 bases and J by 1 base, with 14 bases between. Germline V CDR1 and CDR2: SNHLY, FYNNEI. The CDR3 here is CASHSTGTQETQYF. The DNA of the CDR3 is TGTGCCAGCCACTCGACGGGTACCCAAGAGACCCAGTACTTC.

This clone turned up a few times. The rearrangement joins TRBV6-5 to TRBJ1-5, with a weak D call TRBD1 (5 bases). CDR3 size: 13 residues. V was clipped by 6 bases and J by 4 bases, with 10 bases between them. Germline CDR1 reads MNHEY; CDR2 reads SVGAGI. CDR3 sequence: CASRGGWNQPQHF. CDR3 bases: TGTGCCAGCAGGGGGGGTTGGAATCAGCCCCAGCATTTT.

This chain uses TRBV6-2 or TRBV6-3 with TRBJ2-5; tentative D call: TRBD2 (6 bases). The CDR3 length is 16 residues. Germline V gene lookup returns CDR1 MNHEY and CDR2 SVGEGT. The V gene lost 2 bases and the J gene lost 5 bases, with 18 bases spanning the gap. The DNA of the CDR3 is TGTGCCAGCAGTTACCAAGGCGGGGAACGAGGGGAGACCCAGTACTTC. Encoded protein: CASSYQGGERGETQYF.

This clone showed up just once. J is TRBJ2-3 and V is TRBV28; no clear D. CDR1 is MDHEN, CDR2 SYDVKM, per germline. The CDR3 consists of 12 residues. With 5 bases removed from V and 6 bases from J, the gap between germline ends came to 9 bases. The CDR3 here is CASSTNRDTQYF. The CDR3 bases are TGTGCCAGCAGTACCAACCGGGATACGCAGTATTTT.

The chain is built from TRBV24-1 and TRBJ2-7, with D perhaps TRBD2 (5 bases). This CDR3 has 13 amino acids. Germline CDR1 KGHDR, CDR2 SFDVKD. V lost 5 bases and J lost 0, with 7 bases in between. The CDR3 DNA reads TGTGCCACCAGTGGGGCGGGCTCCTACGAGCAGTACTTC. Encoded protein: CATSGAGSYEQYF.

This chain connects TRBV5-1 to TRBJ2-7; D might be TRBD2 (5 bases). Germline-derived CDR1 and CDR2 are SGHRS and YFSETQ. The V end was cut by 4 bases, the J end by 1 base, with 18 bases between. The CDR3 spans 16 residues. This chain's CDR3 is CASSEGRGTRSYEQYF. The CDR3 DNA reads as TGCGCCAGCAGCGAGGGCCGAGGCACGAGGTCCTACGAGCAGTACTTC.

V and J are TRBV28 and TRBJ1-2; tentatively, D is TRBD1 (5 bases). V was trimmed by 2 bases and J by 5 bases, leaving 9 bases between them. The CDR3 contains 13 residues. Germline CDR1 MDHEN, CDR2 SYDVKM. The CDR3 DNA sequence: TGTGCCAGCAGTTTAGGGGCGCTTTATGGCTACACCTTC. Its protein product is CASSLGALYGYTF.

The genes are TRBV2 and TRBJ2-1, with 9 nucleotides matching TRBD1. The germline V gene encodes CDR1 SNHLY and CDR2 FYNNEI. The ends lost 7 bases at V and 5 bases at J; junction bases unmatched: 9. The length of the CDR3 is 15 residues. CDR3 sequence reads: CASTQQGARDNEQFF. CDR3 bases: TGTGCCAGCACCCAACAGGGGGCGCGGGACAATGAGCAGTTCTTC.

The CDR3 DNA follows: TGTGCCAGCACTACAGGGAGGGACACCGGGGAGCTGTTTTTT. It codes for CASTTGRDTGELFF. The V gene is TRBV2, the J gene TRBJ2-2; tentative D call: TRBD2 (7 bases). Germline lookup yields CDR1 SNHLY and CDR2 FYNNEI. V was pared by 7 bases and J by 3 bases, with 12 bases between. This CDR3 comprises 14 residues.

This clone is medium-sized by share. This chain uses TRBV6-2 or TRBV6-3 with TRBJ2-6; D gene unclear. This CDR3 region has 16 residues. V lost 5 bases and J lost 0, with 11 bases in between. The germline CDR1 and CDR2 sequences are MNHEY and SVGEGT. The CDR3 sequence: CASSPPAFSGANVLTF. Written as DNA, the CDR3 is TGTGCCAGCAGTCCCCCAGCGTTCTCTGGGGCCAACGTCCTGACTTTC.

The CDR3 reads CAWRKPTGGEKLFF. As DNA, the CDR3 is TGTGCCTGGAGGAAGCCGACGGGGGGGGAAAAACTGTTTTTT. The chain has TRBV30 and TRBJ1-4; D possibly corresponds to TRBD1 (5 bases). Per germline, CDR1 GTSNPN and CDR2 SVGIG (reference sequence). The CDR3 runs to 14 residues. Trimming shortened V by 3 bases and J by 8 bases, and 16 bases separated the two germline ends.

The genes are TRBV19 and TRBJ1-5, with TRBD1 as a possible D gene (6 bases). Germline lookup yields CDR1 LNHDA and CDR2 SQIVND (reference sequence). Trimming removed 9 bases from V and 0 bases from J, with 12 bases in between. This CDR3 region has 14 residues. CDR3 coding DNA: TGTGCCAGCTGGGACACCAATAGCAATCAGCCCCAGCATTTT. Translation: CASWDTNSNQPQHF. Full variable domain (missing parts from reference TRBV19 and TRBJ1-5): DGGITQSPKYLFRKEGQNVTLSCEQNLNHDAMYWYRQDPGQGLRLIYYSQIVNDFQKGDIAEGYSVSREKKESFPLTVTSAQKNPTAFYLCASWDTNSNQPQHFGDGTRLSIL.